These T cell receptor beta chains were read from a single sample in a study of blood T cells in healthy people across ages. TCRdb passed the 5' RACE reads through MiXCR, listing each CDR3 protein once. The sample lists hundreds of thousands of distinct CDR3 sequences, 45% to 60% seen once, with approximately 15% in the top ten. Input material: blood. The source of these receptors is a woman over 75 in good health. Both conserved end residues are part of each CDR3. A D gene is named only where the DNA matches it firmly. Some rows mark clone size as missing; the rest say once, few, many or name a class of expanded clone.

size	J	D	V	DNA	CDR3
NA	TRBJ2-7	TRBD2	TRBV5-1	TGCGCCAGCAGCTTACGAGCGGGAGAGAGCGAGCAGTACTTC	CASSLRAGESEQYF
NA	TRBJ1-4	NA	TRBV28	TGTGCCAGCAGGTCGGGGGCTAATGAAAAACTGTTTTTT	CASRSGANEKLFF
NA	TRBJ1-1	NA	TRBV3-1	TGTGCCAGCAGCCAAGGTATACCGAACACTGAAGCTTTCTTT	CASSQGIPNTEAFF
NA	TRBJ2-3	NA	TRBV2	TGTGCCAGCTTTCAGGGGTACAGCACAGATACGCAGTATTTT	CASFQGYSTDTQYF
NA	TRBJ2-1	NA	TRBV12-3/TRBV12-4	TGTGCCAGCAGTTTAGTTAAGAACAGCACCTACAATGAGCAGTTCTTC	CASSLVKNSTYNEQFF
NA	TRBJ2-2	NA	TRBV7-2	TGTGCCAGCAGCTTACGAGACGGAGTCGACACCGGGGAGCTGTTTTTT	CASSLRDGVDTGELFF
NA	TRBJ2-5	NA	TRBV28	TGTGCCAGCAGTTTACTGCTAAGTACAGGAAACGGTGGGACCCAGTACTTC	CASSLLLSTGNGGTQYF
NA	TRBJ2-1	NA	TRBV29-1	TGCAGCGTTGAACCTTTTCCCGGAAGGGGCTCCTACAATGAGCAGTTCTTC	CSVEPFPGRGSYNEQFF
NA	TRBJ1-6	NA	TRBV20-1	TGCAGTGCTCATGGACGGCTTTATAATTCACCCCTCCACTTT	CSAHGRLYNSPLHF
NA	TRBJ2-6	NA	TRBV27	TGTGCCAGCAGTTTAGTTGCCGGGGTTGGGGCCAACGTCCTGACTTTC	CASSLVAGVGANVLTF
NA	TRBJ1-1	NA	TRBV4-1	TGCGCCAGCAGCCAAGAGGCCAGGCCAAACACTGAAGCTTTCTTT	CASSQEARPNTEAFF
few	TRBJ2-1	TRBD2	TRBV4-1	TGCGCCAGCAGCATGACTAGCGGGAGGGCCTACGAGCAGTTCTTC	CASSMTSGRAYEQFF
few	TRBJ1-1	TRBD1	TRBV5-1	TGCGCCAGCAGCTTGGACAGGGGGCGCATGAACACTGAAGCTTTCTTT	CASSLDRGRMNTEAFF
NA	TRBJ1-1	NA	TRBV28	TGTGCCAGCAGCTCCCCCGCAGGCCGCACTGAAGCTTTCTTT	CASSSPAGRTEAFF
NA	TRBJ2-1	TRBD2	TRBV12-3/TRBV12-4	TGTGCCAGCAGGGGGACTAGTGATTACAATGAGCAGTTCTTC	CASRGTSDYNEQFF
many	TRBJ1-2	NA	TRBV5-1	TGCGCCAGCGCAGGGCTAAACTATGGCTACACCTTC	CASAGLNYGYTF
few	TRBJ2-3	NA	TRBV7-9	TGTGCCAGCAGCTCCGGGACAACAAATACGCAGTATTTT	CASSSGTTNTQYF
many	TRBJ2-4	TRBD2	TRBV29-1	TGCAGCATCGGACTAGCGGGGGGGGTCAAAAACATTCAGTACTTC	CSIGLAGGVKNIQYF
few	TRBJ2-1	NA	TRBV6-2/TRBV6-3	TGTGCCAGCAGTTACACGATCCGGGGGCGTAATTTCGGATACAATGAGCAGTTCTTC	CASSYTIRGRNFGYNEQFF
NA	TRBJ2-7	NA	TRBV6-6	TGTGCCAGCAGTTACTCCGGCGTGAGCTCCTACGAGCAGTACTTC	CASSYSGVSSYEQYF
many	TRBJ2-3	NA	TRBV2	TGTGCCAGCAGCAGAGGCTTCACAGATACGCAGTATTTT	CASSRGFTDTQYF
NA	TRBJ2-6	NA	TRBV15	TGTGCCACCAGCCCGTTCTCTGGGGCCAACGTCCTGACTTTC	CATSPFSGANVLTF
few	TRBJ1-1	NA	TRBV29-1	TGCAGCGTTGAGTTGTCGGTGAACACTGAAGCTTTCTTT	CSVELSVNTEAFF
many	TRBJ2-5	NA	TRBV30	TGTGCCTGGAGCAGACAAGAGACCCAGTACTTC	CAWSRQETQYF
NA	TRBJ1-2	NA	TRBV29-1	TGCAGCGTTGGGGCCACAACTAACTATGGCTACACCTTC	CSVGATTNYGYTF
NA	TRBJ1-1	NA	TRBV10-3	TGTGCCATCAGTGAGTTCTCCGAAGCTTTCTTT	CAISEFSEAFF
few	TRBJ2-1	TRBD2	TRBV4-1	TGCGCCAGCAGCCAACGTGCTAGCGGGATACCCCTTTCCCACAATGAGCAGTTCTTC	CASSQRASGIPLSHNEQFF
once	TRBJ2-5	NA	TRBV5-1	TGCGCCAGCGCAAATTCTGGGACACTACAAGAGACCCAGTACTTC	CASANSGTLQETQYF
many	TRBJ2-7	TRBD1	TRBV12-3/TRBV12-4	TGTGCCAGCAGTAAAAGGACAGGGGCCAACTACGAGCAGTACTTC	CASSKRTGANYEQYF
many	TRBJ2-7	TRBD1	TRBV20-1	TGCAGTGCTAGAGGGGCCAGGGGGTTGTCCTACGAGCAGTACTTC	CSARGARGLSYEQYF